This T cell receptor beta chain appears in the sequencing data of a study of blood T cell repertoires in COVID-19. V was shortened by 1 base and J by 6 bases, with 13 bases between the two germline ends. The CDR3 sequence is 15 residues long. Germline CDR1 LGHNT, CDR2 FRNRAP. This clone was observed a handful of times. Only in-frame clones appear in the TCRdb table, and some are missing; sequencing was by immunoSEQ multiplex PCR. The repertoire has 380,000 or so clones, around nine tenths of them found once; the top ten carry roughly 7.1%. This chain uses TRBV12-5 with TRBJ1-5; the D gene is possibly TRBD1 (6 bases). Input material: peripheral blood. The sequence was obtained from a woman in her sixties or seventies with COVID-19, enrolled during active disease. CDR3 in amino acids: CASGLGSGVGQPQHF. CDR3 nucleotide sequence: TGTGCTAGTGGTTTGGGGTCAGGGGTCGGTCAGCCCCAGCATTTT.